The entry below describes one T cell receptor beta chain. The target antigen is unknown. This entry comes from a study of CD8+ T cells in alopecia areata. Study context: It was oral tofacitinib, at 5 to 10 mg twice daily, that treated patients received.

Germline V gene lookup returns CDR1 GTSNPN and CDR2 SVGIG (reference sequence). The V end was cut by 3 bases, the J end by 5 bases, with 8 bases between. The CDR3 is 12 amino acids. Study-level points and caveats: Higher clonality and more expanded CD8+ clones appeared in lesional than normal scalp.

RNA extraction and reverse transcription yielded cDNA as sequencing template. Sequencing used immunoSEQ multiplex PCR; TCRdb keeps in-frame clones, though not all of them. The data show some 150,000 clones, around three fifths seen once. Sequenced material: CD4+ T cells sorted from blood, taken at week 0. The source is a human donor with alopecia areata. The rearrangement joins TRBV30 to TRBJ1-5; TRBD1 is a possible D gene (6 bases). The CDR3 DNA follows: TGTGCCTGGAGCCCAGGGGATCAGCCCCAGCATTTT. Residues: CAWSPGDQPQHF.